This entry features one T cell receptor (beta chain) sequence. The authors' processing: Quantification of nucleated cells was approximated via reference gene primer amplification. TCRdb's copy holds only in-frame clones and misses some; the assay was immunoSEQ multiplex PCR. The V and J calls and the clone size are those of that table, but D and trimming were determined from the DNA. In the table there are about 34,000 clones, 85% of which are singletons. These data are taken from a study of blood T cell repertoires in COVID-19. Study in general: The samples span acute and convalescent COVID-19 from the United States, Italy and Spain.

The V end lost 0 bases, the J end lost 1 base, and 6 bases lay between the germline ends. The CDR3 length is 14 residues. Germline assignment: CDR1 MDHEN and CDR2 SYDVKM. The chain recombines TRBV28 with TRBJ1-2, with a possible D match to TRBD1 (6 bases). This TCR was recovered from a human donor with acute or convalescent COVID-19. The donor label of this sample is uncertain. Material: peripheral blood. CDR3 residues: CASSLWDSNYGYTF. The CDR3 DNA is TGTGCCAGCAGTTTATGGGACAGTAACTATGGCTACACCTTC.